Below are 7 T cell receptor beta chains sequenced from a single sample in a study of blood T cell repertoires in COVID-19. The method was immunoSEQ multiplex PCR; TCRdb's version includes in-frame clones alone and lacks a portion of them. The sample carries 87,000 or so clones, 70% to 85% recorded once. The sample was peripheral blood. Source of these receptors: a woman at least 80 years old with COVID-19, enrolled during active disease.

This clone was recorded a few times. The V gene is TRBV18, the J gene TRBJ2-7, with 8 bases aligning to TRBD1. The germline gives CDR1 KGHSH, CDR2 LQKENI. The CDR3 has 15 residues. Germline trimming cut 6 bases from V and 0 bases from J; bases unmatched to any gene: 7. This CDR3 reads CASSAGQASSYEQYF. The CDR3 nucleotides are TGTGCCAGCTCGGCGGGACAGGCATCCTCCTACGAGCAGTACTTC.

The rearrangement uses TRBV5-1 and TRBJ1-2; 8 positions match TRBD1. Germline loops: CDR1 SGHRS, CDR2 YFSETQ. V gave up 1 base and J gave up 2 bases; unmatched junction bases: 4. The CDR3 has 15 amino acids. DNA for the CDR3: TGCGCCAGCAGCTTGCGAACAGGGGGAAACTATGGCTACACCTTC. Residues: CASSLRTGGNYGYTF.

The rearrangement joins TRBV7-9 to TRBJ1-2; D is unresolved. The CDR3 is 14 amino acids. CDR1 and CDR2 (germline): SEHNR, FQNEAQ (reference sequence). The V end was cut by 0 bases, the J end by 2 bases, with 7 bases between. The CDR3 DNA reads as TGTGCCAGCAGCTTAGCCGGTCAAAACTATGGCTACACCTTC. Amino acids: CASSLAGQNYGYTF.

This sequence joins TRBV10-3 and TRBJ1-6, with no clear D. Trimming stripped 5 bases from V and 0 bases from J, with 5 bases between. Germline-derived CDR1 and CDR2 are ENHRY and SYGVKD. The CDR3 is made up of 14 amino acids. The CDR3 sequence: CAISSSSYNSPLHF. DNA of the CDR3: TGTGCCATCAGTTCGAGCTCCTATAATTCACCCCTCCACTTT.

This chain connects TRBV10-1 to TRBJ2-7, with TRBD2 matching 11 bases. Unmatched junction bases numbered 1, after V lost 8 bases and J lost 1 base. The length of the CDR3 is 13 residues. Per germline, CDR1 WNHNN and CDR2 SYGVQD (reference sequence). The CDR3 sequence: CASGTSGSYEQYF. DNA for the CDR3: TGCGCCAGCGGGACTAGCGGATCCTACGAGCAGTACTTC.

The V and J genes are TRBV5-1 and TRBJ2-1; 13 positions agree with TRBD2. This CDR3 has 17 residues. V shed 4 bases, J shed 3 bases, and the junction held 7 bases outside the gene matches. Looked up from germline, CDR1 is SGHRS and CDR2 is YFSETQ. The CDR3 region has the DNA TGCGCCAGCAGCCCCCGGACTAGCGGGAGCATCTACAATGAGCAGTTCTTC. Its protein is CASSPRTSGSIYNEQFF.

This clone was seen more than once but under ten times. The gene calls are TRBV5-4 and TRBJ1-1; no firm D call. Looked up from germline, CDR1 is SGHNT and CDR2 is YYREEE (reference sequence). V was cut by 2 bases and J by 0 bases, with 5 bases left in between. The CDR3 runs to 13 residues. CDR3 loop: CASSLRLNTEAFF. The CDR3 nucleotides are TGTGCCAGCAGCTTACGGTTGAACACTGAAGCTTTCTTT.